The 25 T cell receptor beta chains below come from one sample, sequenced in a study of cytomegalovirus exposure and HLA in healthy donors. A multiplex PCR was run with 60 Vbeta primers and 13 Jbeta primers. Generated by immunoSEQ multiplex PCR, the TCRdb table keeps only in-frame clones and is missing some. The table has approximately 140,000 clones, approximately 70% seen once; the top ten hold about 2.4%. The sequencing input was PBMCs. The receptors shown here come from an older woman in good health and CMV-seropositive.

The table lists this clone with a count of one. V usage is TRBV11-1 and J usage is TRBJ1-5; 7 bases line up with TRBD1. The CDR3 is 13 amino acids. V was clipped by 4 bases and J by 7 bases; unmatched bases: 4. The germline CDR1 and CDR2 sequences are SGHAT and FQDESV (reference sequence). CDR3 protein: CASSSTGSQPQHF. The DNA of the CDR3 is TGTGCCAGCAGCTCGACAGGGTCCCAGCCCCAGCATTTT.

Regarding this clone: A junction end diverges from the germline sequence, so it may reflect a read error. The CDR3 bases are TGTTCCAGCAGCCGATGGGACAGCTCCTACGAGCAGTACTTC. Protein sequence: CSSSRWDSSYEQYF. The J gene is TRBJ2-7, the V gene TRBV7-9; 7 nucleotides agree with TRBD1. Germline lookup yields CDR1 SEHNR and CDR2 FQNEAQ (reference sequence). The CDR3 contains 14 residues.

CDR3 bases: TGTGCCAGCTCACCAGGACTAGCGGGGGGTCAAGAGACCCAGTACTTC. This sequence encodes CASSPGLAGGQETQYF. The chain combines TRBV18 with TRBJ2-5, with TRBD2 identical over 14 bases. There are 16 residues in the CDR3. Germline-derived CDR1 and CDR2 are KGHSH and LQKENI. The V segment lost 2 bases and the J segment 2 bases; nucleotides outside the gene matches: 1.

The chain combines TRBV5-4 with TRBJ1-2; unclear D gene. Per germline, CDR1 SGHNT and CDR2 YYREEE (reference sequence). V was clipped by 0 bases and J by 4 bases, with 7 bases between them. This CDR3 is built from 13 residues. CDR3 sequence (DNA): TGTGCCAGCAGCTTGGACGGACTCTATGGCTACACCTTC. Its protein is CASSLDGLYGYTF.

The CDR3 loop reads CASSSDDTQYF. CDR3 sequence (DNA): TGCGCCAGCAGTTCAGATGATACGCAGTATTTT. The J gene is TRBJ2-3, the V gene TRBV5-1; no clear D gene. Germline lookup yields CDR1 SGHRS and CDR2 YFSETQ. The CDR3 totals 11 residues. Trimming removed 5 bases at V and 6 bases at J, with 7 bases between. The full variable domain, completed using reference TRBV5-1 and TRBJ2-3, is KAGVTQTPRYLIKTRGQQVTLSCSPISGHRSVSWYQQTPGQGLQFLFEYFSETQRNKGNFPGRFSGRQFSNSRSEMNVSTLELGDSALYLCASSSDDTQYFGPGTRLTVL.

This rearrangement joins TRBV11-2 to TRBJ1-1, with unresolved D. Looked up from germline, CDR1 is SGHAT and CDR2 is FQNNGV. Trimming took off 2 bases at V and 5 bases at J, with 12 bases between the two ends. CDR3 length: 14 amino acids. The CDR3 nucleotides read TGTGCCAGCAGCTTAACGGGGATTGGTACTGAAGCTTTCTTT. This sequence encodes CASSLTGIGTEAFF.

J is TRBJ1-1 and V is TRBV6-6; D is ambiguous. The V end was cut by 6 bases, the J end by 1 base, with 3 bases between. The CDR3 covers 11 residues. Germline assignment: CDR1 MNHNY and CDR2 SVGAGI (reference sequence). The CDR3 region has the DNA TGTGCCAGCAGCTCGAACACTGAAGCTTTCTTT. Protein sequence: CASSSNTEAFF.

This chain links TRBV2 with TRBJ2-2; tentative D call: TRBD2 (6 bases). The germline V and J ends were trimmed by 7 bases and 5 bases, with 17 bases remaining between them. This CDR3 has 15 amino acids. Germline CDR1 is SNHLY and CDR2 is FYNNEI. CDR3 coding DNA: TGTGCCAGCAAGGCCAATACCGCGGGGACCGGGGAGCTGTTTTTT. Amino acid sequence: CASKANTAGTGELFF.

The chain couples TRBV7-9 to TRBJ1-4, with unresolved D. Looked up from germline, CDR1 is SEHNR and CDR2 is FQNEAQ (reference sequence). V lost 4 bases to trimming and J lost 2 bases, with 11 bases between them. This CDR3 region has 15 residues. CDR3 bases: TGTGCCAGCAGCTCCGAGGGTTTGACTAATGAAAAACTGTTTTTT. Translating gives CASSSEGLTNEKLFF.

V is TRBV18 and J is TRBJ1-3; 7 bases are shared with TRBD1. Looked up from germline, CDR1 is KGHSH and CDR2 is LQKENI. The CDR3 has 16 amino acids. V dropped 5 bases and J dropped 2; count of bases not matched to a gene: 9. In DNA form, the CDR3 reads TGTGCCAGCTCATCGACAGGGCCCTTCCCTGGAAACACCATATATTTT. This codes for CASSSTGPFPGNTIYF.

The genes are TRBV10-3 and TRBJ2-3; D is uncertain. Germline assignment: CDR1 ENHRY and CDR2 SYGVKD. Between the trimmed V and J ends, which lost 3 bases and 1 base, there was a span of 11 bases. This CDR3 has 15 residues. CDR3 in DNA: TGTGCCATCAGTGATAGATCTGAGGGCACAGATACGCAGTATTTT. It encodes CAISDRSEGTDTQYF.

This sequence joins TRBV2 and TRBJ1-5; 7 bases are shared with TRBD1. This CDR3 spans 18 amino acids. J gave up 5 bases and V 5 bases, and 18 bases lay outside the gene matches. In germline, CDR1 is SNHLY, CDR2 FYNNEI. The CDR3 spells CASSSEQGRDIGYQPQHF. The CDR3 nucleotides are TGTGCCAGCAGTTCCGAACAGGGGAGAGATATTGGTTATCAGCCCCAGCATTTT.

The chain combines TRBV5-1 with TRBJ2-5, with 8 bases fitting TRBD1. The DNA end lines up better with TRBJ2-7; the J call may be wrong. Germline CDR1 reads SGHRS; CDR2 reads YFSETQ. This CDR3 has 14 amino acids. The CDR3 coding sequence is TGCGCCAGCAGCTCAGGACAGGGAGAGGACGAGCAGTACTTC. The encoded protein is CASSSGQGEDEQYF.

The V gene is TRBV10-3, the J gene TRBJ2-1; 8 bases map to TRBD1. The CDR3 has 12 amino acids. Germline V gene sequence: CDR1 ENHRY, CDR2 SYGVKD. The V and J ends lost 6 bases and 12 bases, in that order; junction bases with no gene match: 7. In nucleotides, the CDR3 is TGTGCCATCAGCCCCCAGGGGGCGGGGCAGTTCTTC. Protein product: CAISPQGAGQFF.

This rearrangement joins TRBV10-2 to TRBJ1-2, with TRBD1 as a possible D gene (5 bases). The CDR3 is made up of 12 amino acids. V was trimmed by 8 bases and J by 7 bases, leaving 14 bases between them. From germline, CDR1 is WSHSY and CDR2 SAAADI. CDR3 coding DNA: TGCGCCAGCGGGGAAGGGGAGGGTGGCTACACCTTC. Protein sequence: CASGEGEGGYTF.

The V and J genes are TRBV19 and TRBJ1-2; TRBD1 matches 7 bases. Germline lookup yields CDR1 LNHDA and CDR2 SQIVND (reference sequence). The ends lost 3 bases at V and 8 bases at J; junction bases unmatched: 9. The CDR3 has 14 amino acids. CDR3 residues: CASSIPGGGRGYTF. The CDR3, as DNA: TGTGCCAGTAGTATCCCCGGAGGGGGCAGGGGCTACACCTTC.

The chain uses TRBV6-5 and TRBJ2-5; 8 nucleotides align to TRBD1. The closer fit of TRBJ2-7 to the DNA end suggests the J call may be wrong. The CDR3 extends over 13 amino acids. Germline V gives CDR1 MNHEY, CDR2 SVGAGI. CDR3 DNA: TGTGCCAGCACTTATACAGGGGGCTACGAGCAGTACTTC. Encoded protein: CASTYTGGYEQYF.

This chain joins TRBV7-3 and TRBJ2-5; maybe TRBD1 (6 bases). The J call may be mistaken, given a closer DNA end match to TRBJ2-7. The CDR3 runs to 13 residues. Germline CDR1 is SGHTA and CDR2 is FQGTGA. In DNA form, the CDR3 reads TGTGCCAGCAGCTTCGGACAGACCTACGAGCAGTACTTC. As protein: CASSFGQTYEQYF.

The chain has TRBV19 and TRBJ2-2; TRBD1 aligns across 7 bases. Germline trimming cut 4 bases from V and 4 bases from J; bases unmatched to any gene: 6. The germline V gene encodes CDR1 LNHDA and CDR2 SQIVND (reference sequence). CDR3 length: 15 amino acids. The CDR3 nucleotides are TGTGCCAGTAGTAAACCGGGACAGATCACCGGGGAGCTGTTTTTT. The encoded protein is CASSKPGQITGELFF.

The chain couples TRBV5-4 to TRBJ1-1; D is undetermined. The CDR3 is 13 amino acids. V was trimmed by 5 bases and J by 3 bases, leaving 11 bases between them. Germline V gene lookup returns CDR1 SGHNT and CDR2 YYREEE (reference sequence). The CDR3 DNA sequence: TGTGCCAGCAGGCCGGGAGGATACACTGAAGCTTTCTTT. Amino acids: CASRPGGYTEAFF.

The rearrangement uses TRBV9 and TRBJ1-1; D unresolved. Looked up from germline, CDR1 is SGDLS and CDR2 is YYNGEE. V was trimmed by 4 bases and J by 6 bases, leaving 16 bases between them. This CDR3 is 14 amino acids long. This chain's CDR3 is CASSPRLGRAEAFF. For the CDR3, the DNA is TGTGCCAGCAGCCCCCGCCTGGGGAGAGCTGAAGCTTTCTTT.

V and J are TRBV6-6 and TRBJ2-7; D unresolved. Germline V gene sequence: CDR1 MNHNY, CDR2 SVGAGI (reference sequence). The CDR3 has 11 amino acids. Trimming removed 5 bases from V and 4 bases from J, with 6 bases in between. CDR3 protein: CASSDGYEQYF. The CDR3 nucleotides read TGTGCCAGCAGTGACGGGTACGAGCAGTACTTC.

The chain couples TRBV5-1 to TRBJ2-1; 9 bases map to TRBD2. Trimming removed 0 bases from V and 4 bases from J; junction bases left unmatched: 5. Germline V gene data show CDR1 as SGHRS and CDR2 as YFSETQ. The CDR3 loop spans 16 amino acids. CDR3 protein: CASSLDGGGGYNEQFF. Here the CDR3 DNA reads TGCGCCAGCAGCTTGGACGGCGGGGGGGGGTACAATGAGCAGTTCTTC.

CDR3 residues: CASSLEAGQQQFF. CDR3 sequence (DNA): TGCGCCAGCAGCTTGGAGGCGGGGCAACAACAGTTCTTC. The chain has TRBV5-1 and TRBJ2-1; D possibly corresponds to TRBD2 (6 bases). Trimming took off 0 bases at V and 13 bases at J, with 14 bases between the two ends. Per the germline V gene, CDR1 is SGHRS and CDR2 is YFSETQ. This CDR3 spans 13 amino acids.

This clone has only a few counts. CDR3 coding DNA: TGTGCCAGCAAAACAGGGAGCACTGAAGCTTTCTTT. It yields the protein CASKTGSTEAFF. The chain carries TRBV2 and TRBJ1-1; possibly TRBD1 for D (6 bases). The CDR3 loop spans 12 amino acids. The V end lost 7 bases, the J end lost 4 bases, and 10 bases lay between the germline ends. CDR1 is SNHLY and CDR2 is FYNNEI in the germline V gene.